This T cell receptor beta chain is from a study of cytomegalovirus exposure and HLA in healthy donors. Worth noting for this clone: What it recognizes is unknown.

The PCR used 60 Vbeta and 13 Jbeta primers. Data came from immunoSEQ multiplex PCR; TCRdb stores just in-frame clones and leaves some out. The table has over 100,000 clones, roughly 79% seen once. General study results and limits: Many donors carried some public TCRs, although rarity characterized most TCR sequences. One variant, a missense change in DCLRE1C, was linked in a later analysis to TCR beta V- and J-gene trimming. It is likely that the observed cluster of highly shared sequence variants was a sequencing artifact.

The source of this sequence is a male donor in good health and CMV-seronegative. The material sequenced was PBMCs.

The CDR3 DNA reads as TGTGCCAGCAGCGATGACTCTTTACCCGGGAACACTGAAGCTTTCTTT. Translating gives CASSDDSLPGNTEAFF. This chain joins TRBV7-8 and TRBJ1-1; D remains unclear. Germline values: CDR1 SGHVS, CDR2 FQNEAQ. The CDR3 length is 16 residues. Trimming shortened V by 5 bases and J by 1 base, and 17 bases separated the two germline ends.